This TCR beta chain was profiled in a study of T-cell reconstitution after alpha-beta-depleted transplantation in children. Study-level findings and limits: At day 60, the high TCRbeta diversity found in some patients originated from recipient T cells and thymic progenitors that had survived.

Unique molecular identifiers featured in how the TCRbeta library was prepared. TCRdb reanalysed the PCR reads using MiXCR and keeps one entry per CDR3 protein. This table holds approximately 27,000 distinct CDR3 sequences, roughly a sixth found once. This clonotype was recorded at least ten times. The antigen is not known. The ends were cut back, 4 bases at V and 4 bases at J, with 7 bases in the middle. Germline V gene lookup returns CDR1 DFQATT and CDR2 SNEGSKA (reference sequence). This CDR3 has 11 residues. The sample in question was PBMCs, mostly from graft donor cells, obtained 60 days after TCRalphabeta/CD19-depleted stem cell transplant. This chain uses TRBV20-1 with TRBJ1-1; unclear D gene. This TCR was sampled from a male patient between 2 and 15 years old who had a stem cell transplant for acute lymphoblastic leukemia, so the T cells may come from the graft donor. CDR3 sequence (DNA): TGCAGTGCTACTATAGTCACTGAAGCTTTCTTT. It is translated as CSATIVTEAFF.